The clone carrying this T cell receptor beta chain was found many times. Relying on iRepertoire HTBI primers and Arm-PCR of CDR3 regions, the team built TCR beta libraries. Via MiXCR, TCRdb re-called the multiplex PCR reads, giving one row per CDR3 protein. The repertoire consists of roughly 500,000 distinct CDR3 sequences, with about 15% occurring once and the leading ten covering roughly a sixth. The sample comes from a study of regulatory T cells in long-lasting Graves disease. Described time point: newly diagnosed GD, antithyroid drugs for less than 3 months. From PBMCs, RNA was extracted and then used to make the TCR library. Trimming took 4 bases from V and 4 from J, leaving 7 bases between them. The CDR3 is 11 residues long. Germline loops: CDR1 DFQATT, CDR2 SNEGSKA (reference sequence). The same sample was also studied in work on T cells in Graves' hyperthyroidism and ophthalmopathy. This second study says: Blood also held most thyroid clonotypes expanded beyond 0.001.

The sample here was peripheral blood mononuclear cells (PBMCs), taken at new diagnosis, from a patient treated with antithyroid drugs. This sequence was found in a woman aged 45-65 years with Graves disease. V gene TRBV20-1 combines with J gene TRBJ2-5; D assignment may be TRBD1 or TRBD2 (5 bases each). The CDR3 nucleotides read TGCAGTGCTACCGGGACAGAGACCCAGTACTTC. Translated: CSATGTETQYF.